Following are 13 T cell receptor beta chains from one sample sequenced in a study of shared clonotypes between healthy human individuals. CD8 cells classed as naive were CD45RO-negative and positively selected for CCR7, excluding terminally differentiated effector memory CD45RA+ cells. Profiled with immunoSEQ multiplex PCR; TCRdb holds only in-frame clones, not every one. Among about 610,000 clones listed, about 96% were seen once. Material for sequencing was naive CD8+ T cells sorted from blood. Every receptor here comes from a woman aged 25 to 39 in good health.

V usage is TRBV5-1 and J usage is TRBJ1-1; D may be TRBD1 (5 bases). CDR1 and CDR2 (germline): SGHRS, YFSETQ. Trimming removed 1 base at V and 6 bases at J, with 16 bases between. This CDR3 has 15 amino acids. Written as DNA, the CDR3 is TGCGCCAGCAGCTTGTCGCAGGGAAATATCGCTGAAGCTTTCTTT. It yields the protein CASSLSQGNIAEAFF.

The chain joins TRBV5-1 to TRBJ2-7; TRBD1 agrees at 12 bases. V was clipped by 2 bases and J by 6 bases; unmatched bases: 9. Germline V gives CDR1 SGHRS, CDR2 YFSETQ. This CDR3 comprises 16 residues. The CDR3 coding sequence is TGCGCCAGCAGCTTAAGCCGGGACAGGGGGCTCTCCGAGCAGTACTTC. This sequence encodes CASSLSRDRGLSEQYF.

The gene calls are TRBV5-1 and TRBJ2-1; TRBD1 matches 8 bases. This CDR3 has 16 residues. V gave up 4 bases and J gave up 5 bases; unmatched junction bases: 11. Per the germline V gene, CDR1 is SGHRS and CDR2 is YFSETQ. In DNA form, the CDR3 reads TGCGCCAGCAGCCTCAGGACAGGGCTAGTCGACAATGAGCAGTTCTTC. It codes for CASSLRTGLVDNEQFF.

The genes are TRBV27 and TRBJ2-5, with D possibly being TRBD2 (6 bases). The germline CDR1 and CDR2 sequences are MNHEY and SMNVEV (reference sequence). V was pared by 1 base and J by 4 bases, with 22 bases between. The CDR3 consists of 18 residues. The DNA of the CDR3 is TGTGCCAGCAGTTTATTTGGGCGCGGGACCCAAATCGGAGAGACCCAGTACTTC. Encoded protein: CASSLFGRGTQIGETQYF.

The chain employs TRBV27 and TRBJ1-6; D perhaps matches TRBD1 (5 bases). The CDR3 contains 14 residues. With 8 bases removed from V and 8 bases from J, the gap between germline ends came to 16 bases. Germline assignment: CDR1 MNHEY and CDR2 SMNVEV (reference sequence). The chain's CDR3 is CASRGWGDDSPLHF. CDR3 in DNA: TGTGCCAGCCGGGGGTGGGGGGATGATTCACCCCTCCACTTT.

The V gene is TRBV2, the J gene TRBJ1-5; D is possibly TRBD1 (5 bases). V lost 8 bases, J lost 0 bases, and 14 bases lay in between. The germline V gene has CDR1 SNHLY and CDR2 FYNNEI. CDR3 length: 15 residues. CDR3 region: CASGGRDHSNQPQHF. The CDR3 DNA reads as TGTGCCAGCGGGGGTAGGGACCATAGCAATCAGCCCCAGCATTTT.

The rearrangement joins TRBV27 to TRBJ2-7; D ambiguous. V lost 2 bases and J lost 3, with 11 bases in between. This CDR3 comprises 14 residues. In germline, CDR1 is MNHEY, CDR2 SMNVEV (reference sequence). Here the CDR3 reads CASSLKPYGYEQYF. DNA of the CDR3: TGTGCCAGCAGTTTAAAGCCGTACGGCTACGAGCAGTACTTC.

The V gene is TRBV7-8, the J gene TRBJ1-3; D ambiguous. The CDR3 sequence is 16 residues long. CDR1 SGHVS and CDR2 FQNEAQ come from the germline V gene. Trimming removed 0 bases at V and 3 bases at J, with 12 bases between. CDR3 sequence (DNA): TGTGCCAGCAGCTTAGCTACCCCGAGAGGTGGAAACACCATATATTTT. Encoded protein: CASSLATPRGGNTIYF.

The chain carries TRBV11-1 and TRBJ1-1; TRBD1 is a possible D gene (5 bases). The ends were cut back, 2 bases at V and 0 bases at J, with 10 bases in the middle. Germline lookup yields CDR1 SGHAT and CDR2 FQDESV (reference sequence). The CDR3 is made up of 15 amino acids. CDR3 sequence reads: CASSLWDGVNTEAFF. CDR3 coding DNA: TGTGCCAGCAGCTTATGGGACGGGGTGAACACTGAAGCTTTCTTT.

To note about this clone: Different DNA sequences within this sample yield the same CDR3. This chain joins TRBV27 and TRBJ1-2, with no clear D. Germline V lookup: CDR1 MNHEY, CDR2 SMNVEV (reference sequence). The CDR3 has 13 residues. Trimming left V 0 bases short and J 4 bases short, with 6 bases between. As DNA, the CDR3 is TGTGCCAGCAGTTTATCGTCGTCCTATGGCTACACCTTC. It yields the protein CASSLSSSYGYTF.

The chain combines TRBV13 with TRBJ2-5; maybe TRBD1 (5 bases). This CDR3 is 13 amino acids long. Trimming shortened V by 4 bases and J by 2 bases, and 8 bases separated the two germline ends. Germline V gives CDR1 PRHDT, CDR2 FYEKMQ (reference sequence). The CDR3 DNA reads as TGTGCCAGCAGCTCCAGGGTTCAAGAGACCCAGTACTTC. Amino acids: CASSSRVQETQYF.

This chain joins TRBV27 and TRBJ2-7; a possible D gene is TRBD2 (5 bases). The CDR3 covers 14 residues. Germline values: CDR1 MNHEY, CDR2 SMNVEV (reference sequence). The V and J ends lost 0 bases and 6 bases respectively, with 12 bases between them. Written as DNA, the CDR3 is TGTGCCAGCAGTTTATCGGACTCGTGGGCCGAGCAGTACTTC. This translates into CASSLSDSWAEQYF.

This clone was observed once. The chain links TRBV9 to TRBJ2-1; a weak D match, TRBD2 (5 bases). V was trimmed by 2 bases and J by 5 bases, leaving 14 bases between them. The CDR3 spans 15 residues. Germline V gene data show CDR1 as SGDLS and CDR2 as YYNGEE. The CDR3 spells CASSVWGEMDNEQFF. DNA of the CDR3: TGTGCCAGCAGCGTCTGGGGAGAGATGGACAATGAGCAGTTCTTC.